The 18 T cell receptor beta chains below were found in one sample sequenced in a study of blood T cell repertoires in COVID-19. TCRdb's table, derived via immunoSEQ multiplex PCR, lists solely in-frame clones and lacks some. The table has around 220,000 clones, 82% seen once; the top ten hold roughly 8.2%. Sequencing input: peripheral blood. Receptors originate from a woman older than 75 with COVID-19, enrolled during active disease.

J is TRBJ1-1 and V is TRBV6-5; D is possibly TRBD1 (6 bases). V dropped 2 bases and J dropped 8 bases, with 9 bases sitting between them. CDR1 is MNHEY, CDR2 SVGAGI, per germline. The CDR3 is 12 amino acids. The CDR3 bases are TGTGCCAGCAGTTACGAGGGGGACGAAGCTTTCTTT. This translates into CASSYEGDEAFF.

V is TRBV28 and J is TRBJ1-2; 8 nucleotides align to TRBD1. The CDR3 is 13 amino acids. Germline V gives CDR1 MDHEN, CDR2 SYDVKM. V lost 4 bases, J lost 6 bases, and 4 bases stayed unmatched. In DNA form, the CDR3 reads TGTGCCAGCAGTTCTGTCAGGGGGCATGGCTACACCTTC. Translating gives CASSSVRGHGYTF.

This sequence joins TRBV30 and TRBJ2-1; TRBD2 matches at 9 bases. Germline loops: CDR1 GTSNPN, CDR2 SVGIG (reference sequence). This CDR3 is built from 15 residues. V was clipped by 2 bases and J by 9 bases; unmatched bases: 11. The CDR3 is CAWSSPSGVRSEQFF. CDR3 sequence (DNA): TGTGCCTGGAGTTCTCCTAGCGGGGTCAGGAGTGAGCAGTTCTTC. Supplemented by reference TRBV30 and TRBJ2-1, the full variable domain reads SQTIHQWPATLVQPVGSPLSLECTVEGTSNPNLYWYRQAAGRGLQLLFYSVGIGQISSEVPQNLSASRPQDRQFILSSKKLLLSDSGFYLCAWSSPSGVRSEQFFGPGTRLTVL.

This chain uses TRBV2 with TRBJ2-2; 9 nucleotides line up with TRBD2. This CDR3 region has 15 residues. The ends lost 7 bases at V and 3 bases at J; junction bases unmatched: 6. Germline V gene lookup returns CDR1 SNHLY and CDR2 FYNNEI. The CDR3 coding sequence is TGTGCCAGCACTCTAGCGGGGCCAGACACCGGGGAGCTGTTTTTT. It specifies CASTLAGPDTGELFF.

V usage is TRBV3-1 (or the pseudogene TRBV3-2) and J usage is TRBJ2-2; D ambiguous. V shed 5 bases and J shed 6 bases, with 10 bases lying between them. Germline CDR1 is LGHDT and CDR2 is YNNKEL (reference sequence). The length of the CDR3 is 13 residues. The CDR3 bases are TGTGCCAGCAGCTATTCTCCCGCCGGGGAGCTGTTTTTT. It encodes CASSYSPAGELFF.

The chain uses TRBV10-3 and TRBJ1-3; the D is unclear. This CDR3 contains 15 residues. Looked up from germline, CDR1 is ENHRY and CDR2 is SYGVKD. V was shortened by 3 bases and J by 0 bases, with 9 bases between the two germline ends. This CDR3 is CAISDGGNSGNTIYF. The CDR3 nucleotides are TGTGCCATCAGTGACGGCGGAAACTCTGGAAACACCATATATTTT.

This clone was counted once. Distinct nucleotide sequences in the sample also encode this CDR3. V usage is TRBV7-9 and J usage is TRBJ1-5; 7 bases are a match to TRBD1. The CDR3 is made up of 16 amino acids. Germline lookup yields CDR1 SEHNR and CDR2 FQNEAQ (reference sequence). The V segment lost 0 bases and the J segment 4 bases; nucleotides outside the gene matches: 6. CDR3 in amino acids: CASSLAQGLGNQPQHF. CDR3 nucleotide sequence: TGTGCCAGCAGCTTAGCACAGGGGTTGGGGAATCAGCCCCAGCATTTT.

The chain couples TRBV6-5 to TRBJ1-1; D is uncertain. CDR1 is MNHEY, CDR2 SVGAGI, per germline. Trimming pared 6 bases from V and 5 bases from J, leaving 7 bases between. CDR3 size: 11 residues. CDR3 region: CASRAATEAFF. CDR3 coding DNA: TGTGCCAGCAGAGCCGCTACTGAAGCTTTCTTT.

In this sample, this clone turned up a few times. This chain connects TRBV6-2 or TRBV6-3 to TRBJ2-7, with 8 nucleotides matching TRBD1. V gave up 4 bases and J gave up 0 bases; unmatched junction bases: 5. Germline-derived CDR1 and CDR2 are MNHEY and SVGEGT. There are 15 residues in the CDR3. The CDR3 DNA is TGTGCCAGCAGTTGGGGGACAGGACGCTCCTACGAGCAGTACTTC. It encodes CASSWGTGRSYEQYF.

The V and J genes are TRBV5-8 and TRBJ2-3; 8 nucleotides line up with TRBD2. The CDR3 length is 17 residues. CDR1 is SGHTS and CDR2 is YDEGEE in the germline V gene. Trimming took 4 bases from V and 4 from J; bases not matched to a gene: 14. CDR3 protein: CASSRVTSEDFADTQYF. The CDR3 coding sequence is TGTGCCAGCAGCCGGGTGACTAGCGAGGACTTCGCAGATACGCAGTATTTT.

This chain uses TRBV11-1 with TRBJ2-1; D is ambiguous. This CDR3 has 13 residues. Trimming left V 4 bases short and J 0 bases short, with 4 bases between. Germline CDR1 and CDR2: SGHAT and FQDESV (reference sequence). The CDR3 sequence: CASSSSSYNEQFF. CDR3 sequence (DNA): TGTGCCAGCAGCTCGAGCTCCTACAATGAGCAGTTCTTC. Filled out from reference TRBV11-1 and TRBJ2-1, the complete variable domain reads EAEVAQSPRYKITEKSQAVAFWCDPISGHATLYWYRQILGQGPELLVQFQDESVVDDSQLPKDRFSAERLKGVDSTLKIQPAELGDSAMYLCASSSSSYNEQFFGPGTRLTVL.

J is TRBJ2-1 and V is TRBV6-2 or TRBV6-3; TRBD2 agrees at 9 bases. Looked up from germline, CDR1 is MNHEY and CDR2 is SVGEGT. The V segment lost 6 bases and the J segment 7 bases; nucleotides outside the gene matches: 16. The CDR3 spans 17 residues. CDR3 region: CASSPGRQREVGNEQFF. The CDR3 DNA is TGTGCCAGCAGCCCAGGGCGTCAGCGGGAGGTAGGGAATGAGCAGTTCTTC.

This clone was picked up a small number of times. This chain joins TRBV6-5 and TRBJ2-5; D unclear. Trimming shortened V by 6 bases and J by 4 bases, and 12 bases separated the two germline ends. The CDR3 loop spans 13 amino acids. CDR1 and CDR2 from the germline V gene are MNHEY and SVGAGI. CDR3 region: CASSPGMGETQYF. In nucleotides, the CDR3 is TGTGCCAGCAGCCCAGGTATGGGAGAGACCCAGTACTTC.

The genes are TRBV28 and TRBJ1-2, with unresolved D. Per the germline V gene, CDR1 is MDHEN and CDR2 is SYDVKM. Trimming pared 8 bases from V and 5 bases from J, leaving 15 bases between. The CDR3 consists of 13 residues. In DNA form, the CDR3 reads TGTGCCAGCGTATCGTGGCCCTCATATGGCTACACCTTC. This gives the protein CASVSWPSYGYTF.

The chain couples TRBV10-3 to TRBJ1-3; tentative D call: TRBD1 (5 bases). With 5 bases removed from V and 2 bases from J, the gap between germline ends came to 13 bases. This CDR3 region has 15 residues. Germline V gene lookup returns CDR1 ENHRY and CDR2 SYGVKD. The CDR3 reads CAISPPQGTGNTIYF. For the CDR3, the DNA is TGTGCCATCAGTCCGCCGCAGGGAACTGGAAACACCATATATTTT.

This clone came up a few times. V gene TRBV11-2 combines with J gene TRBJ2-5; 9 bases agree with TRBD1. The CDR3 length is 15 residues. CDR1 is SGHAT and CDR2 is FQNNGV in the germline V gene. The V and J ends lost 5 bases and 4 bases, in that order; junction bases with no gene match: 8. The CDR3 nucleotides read TGTGCCAGCAGCCCGATGGGACAGGGAACAGAGACCCAGTACTTC. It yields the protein CASSPMGQGTETQYF.

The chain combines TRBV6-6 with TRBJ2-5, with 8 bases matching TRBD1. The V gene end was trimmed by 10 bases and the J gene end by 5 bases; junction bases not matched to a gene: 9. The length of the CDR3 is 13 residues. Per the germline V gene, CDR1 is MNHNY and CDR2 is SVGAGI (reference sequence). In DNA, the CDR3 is TGTGCCACGAGGACAGGGCTTCTGGAGACCCAGTACTTC. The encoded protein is CATRTGLLETQYF.

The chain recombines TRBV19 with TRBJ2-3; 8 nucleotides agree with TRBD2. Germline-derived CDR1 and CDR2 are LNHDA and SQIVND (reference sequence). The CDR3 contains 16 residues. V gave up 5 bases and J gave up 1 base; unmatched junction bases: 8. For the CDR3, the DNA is TGTGCCAGTAGTTCCCGTCGGCGGGAGGGCACAGATACGCAGTATTTT. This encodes CASSSRRREGTDTQYF.